This T cell receptor beta chain originates from a study of T cell changes during pregnancy in multiple sclerosis. V shed 4 bases, J shed 1 base, and the junction held 4 bases outside the gene matches. The CDR3 totals 16 residues. Germline CDR1 reads MNHNS; CDR2 reads SASEGT. This clone showed up just once. Libraries were prepared by immunoSEQ multiplex PCR; TCRdb keeps only in-frame clonotypes and omits some of them. The repertoire holds 35,000 to 40,000 clones, with about 94% as singletons. This material consisted of CD4+ T cells from peripheral blood mononuclear cells, taken in the second trimester of pregnancy. The chain links TRBV6-1 to TRBJ2-5, with 12 bases fitting TRBD2. This TCR was recovered from a female donor with multiple sclerosis, enrolled in a pregnancy study. The CDR3 DNA sequence: TGTGCCAGCAGTGGGGGACTAGCGGGCCTCCAAGAGACCCAGTACTTC. Protein: CASSGGLAGLQETQYF.